Below, one T cell receptor beta chain is given with its context. Trimming pared 3 bases from V and 6 bases from J, leaving 8 bases between. Germline V gives CDR1 MDHEN, CDR2 SYDVKM. CDR3 length equals 12 residues. Participants were aged about 18 to 90 years from approximately 23 US areas. Each participant's cohort was designated according to participant-reported clinical history. Either two negative PCRs, clearance, or symptom resolution qualified Cohort 3 donors as recovered. This specimen belongs to a study of blood T cell repertoires in COVID-19. Study in general: From T cells, B-cell-depleted T cells, or PBMCs came the material, which was cDNA or gDNA.

The protocol was immunoSEQ multiplex PCR, while the TCRdb copy is restricted to in-frame clones and leaves out a portion. The table lists approximately 280,000 clones, 89% of them singletons, with under 2.5% in the top ten. The specimen was PBMCs or T cells enriched from blood (not recorded which). This TCR derives from a woman aged 60-75 years who had recovered from COVID-19. This rearrangement joins TRBV28 to TRBJ1-1, with D uncertain. The CDR3 sequence is CASSFGRAEAFF. The CDR3 DNA reads TGTGCCAGCAGTTTCGGTCGAGCTGAAGCTTTCTTT.